This T cell receptor beta chain was profiled in a study of blood T cell repertoires in COVID-19. The wider study: Samples representing acute and convalescent COVID-19 were sourced from the United States, Italy and Spain. The analysed material was cDNA or gDNA that came from T cells, B-cell-depleted T cells, or PBMCs.

This CDR3 spans 15 amino acids. Only in-frame clones appear in the TCRdb table, and some are missing; sequencing was by immunoSEQ multiplex PCR. The repertoire holds about 330,000 clones, with more than 85% as singletons. Participants came from fewer than 25 US areas, aged about 18 to 89 years. Cohorts were assigned according to the clinical history that participants reported. The TCR comes from a woman in her 30s who had recovered from COVID-19. Sequencing was performed on PBMCs or T cells enriched from blood (not recorded which). The chain combines TRBV21-1 with TRBJ2-1; the table's D gene call, TRBD2, was not cross checked with the DNA. TRBV21-1 is annotated as a pseudogene. DNA for the CDR3: TGTGCCAGCAGCAAAGGCGAGCGGGGGGATGCAGGGCAGTTCTTC. Translating it yields CASSKGERGDAGQFF.